These 9 T cell receptor beta chains were all obtained from the same sample, sequenced in a study of human T cells and chemical hapten exposure. Noted time point: patch test 2, 6 weeks after DPC sensitization. Treatment here: therapeutic diphenylcyclopropenone sensitization with weekly scalp DPC. TCRdb ran MiXCR on the RACE reads and lists one entry per CDR3 protein. The profile shows 20,000 to 30,000 distinct CDR3 sequences, more than 8% of them singletons. Sequenced material: whole blood, taken in connection with sensitization to the hapten diphenylcyclopropenone (DPC). Every receptor here comes from a man aged 25-45 years with alopecia areata. Some clones in this sample may be carry-over from other donors' samples.

This clonotype was recorded at least ten times. The rearrangement uses TRBV7-8 and TRBJ1-6; the D gene is possibly TRBD1 (5 bases). Deletions cut 4 bases from V and 13 bases from J, with 14 bases between. The germline V gene has CDR1 SGHVS and CDR2 FQNEAQ. This CDR3 spans 13 amino acids. The CDR3 sequence is CASSSNQGHPLHF. CDR3 bases: TGTGCCAGCAGCTCCAATCAGGGTCACCCCCTCCACTTT.

The chain carries TRBV18 and TRBJ1-1; D is undetermined. CDR1 is KGHSH, CDR2 LQKENI, per germline. This CDR3 contains 15 residues. With 3 bases removed from V and 1 base from J, the gap between germline ends came to 12 bases. As DNA, the CDR3 is TGTGCCAGCTCACCGATTTCGGGCCGGAACACTGAAGCTTTCTTT. This encodes CASSPISGRNTEAFF.

This clonotype was seen a few times. The J gene is TRBJ2-3, the V gene TRBV3-1, with TRBD1 identical over 8 bases. The CDR3 is 20 residues long. Per germline, CDR1 LGHDT and CDR2 YNNKEL (reference sequence). With V trimmed by 1 base and J by 8 bases, 23 bases remained unmatched. CDR3 DNA sequence: TGTGCCAGCAGCCAAGCTACTCTGGGAACGTCCAGGGGGCGTGTTGGTACGCAGTATTTT. Translating gives CASSQATLGTSRGRVGTQYF.

This clonotype occurred many times. This rearrangement joins TRBV20-1 to TRBJ2-7; no definite D call. Trimming took off 0 bases at V and 5 bases at J, with 11 bases between the two ends. Germline CDR1 DFQATT, CDR2 SNEGSKA (reference sequence). The CDR3 covers 13 residues. DNA for the CDR3: TGCAGTGCTAGAGAGGGCAGAGAGAACGAGCAGTACTTC. Its translation: CSAREGRENEQYF.

This clonotype occurred many times. V and J are TRBV18 and TRBJ1-1; TRBD1 is a possible D gene (6 bases). Trimming cost V 3 bases and J 3 bases, with 8 bases left between them. This CDR3 is 13 amino acids long. Germline loops: CDR1 KGHSH, CDR2 LQKENI. The CDR3 DNA reads as TGTGCCAGCTCACCTCAGGGGTACACTGAAGCTTTCTTT. It is translated as CASSPQGYTEAFF.

This clonotype was found many times. The rearrangement links TRBV20-1 to TRBJ1-3; D is undetermined. V gave up 3 bases and J gave up 3 bases, with 6 bases separating them. CDR1 DFQATT and CDR2 SNEGSKA come from the germline V gene (reference sequence). This CDR3 is built from 12 residues. CDR3 DNA: TGCAGTGCTAGTGGGGTTGGAAACACCATATATTTT. Translated: CSASGVGNTIYF.

This clonotype showed up many times. V gene TRBV7-9 combines with J gene TRBJ1-2; no definite D call. V was clipped by 0 bases and J by 3 bases, with 8 bases between them. The germline gives CDR1 SEHNR, CDR2 FQNEAQ (reference sequence). CDR3 length: 14 amino acids. For the CDR3, the DNA is TGTGCCAGCAGCTTAGCAAGGGAGGACTATGGCTACACCTTC. This codes for CASSLAREDYGYTF.

The sample holds many counts of this clonotype. The chain is built from TRBV27 and TRBJ2-3, with a weak D call TRBD2 (5 bases). Germline lookup yields CDR1 MNHEY and CDR2 SMNVEV (reference sequence). CDR3 length: 13 amino acids. V dropped 6 bases and J dropped 4 bases, with 11 bases sitting between them. CDR3 region: CASRPGSADTQYF. DNA of the CDR3: TGTGCCAGCAGGCCGGGGAGCGCAGATACGCAGTATTTT.

There are a few counts of this clonotype. The genes are TRBV7-2 and TRBJ2-1, with D maybe TRBD1 (6 bases). The CDR3 length is 11 residues. The V end was cut by 10 bases, the J end by 6 bases, with 10 bases between. Germline values: CDR1 SGHTA, CDR2 FQGNSA. CDR3 amino acids: CATLGGNEQFF. DNA of the CDR3: TGTGCCACGCTAGGGGGCAATGAGCAGTTCTTC.